A single sample is the source of the 27 T cell receptor beta chains below, sequenced in a study of blood T cells in healthy people across ages. Next came a second PCR, run for roughly 6 to 11 cycles, which used a sample-barcoded 5' primer along with a J-beta primer mix. TCRdb used MiXCR to reprocess the 5' RACE reads, holding one entry per CDR3 protein. The table has 1.5 million to 2 million distinct CDR3 sequences, approximately 32% seen once; the top ten hold approximately 11%. The sequenced material came from blood. The receptors come from a woman aged 25 to 39 in good health.

At least ten counts were recorded for this clonotype. The V and J genes are TRBV29-1 and TRBJ2-7, with 8 positions matching TRBD2. Germline trimming cut 4 bases from V and 5 bases from J; bases unmatched to any gene: 7. The germline gives CDR1 SQVTM, CDR2 ANQGSEA. This CDR3 has 13 residues. CDR3 DNA sequence: TGCAGCGTTGTAAGAAGCGGGAGAGACGAGCAGTACTTC. Translated, it gives CSVVRSGRDEQYF.

The rearrangement links TRBV2 to TRBJ2-1; D is undetermined. Germline CDR1 SNHLY, CDR2 FYNNEI. Trimming left V 6 bases short and J 8 bases short, with 11 bases between. This CDR3 has 12 residues. DNA for the CDR3: TGTGCCAGCAGCGCAGGTCACGATGAGCAGTTCTTC. Protein: CASSAGHDEQFF.

The chain couples TRBV5-1 to TRBJ2-1; D may be TRBD1 (6 bases). The V gene's germline CDR1 is SGHRS and CDR2 YFSETQ. The CDR3 covers 16 residues. The V gene lost 5 bases and the J gene lost 4 bases, with 19 bases spanning the gap. CDR3 sequence: CASRAERQVLYNEQFF. The CDR3 bases are TGCGCCAGCAGGGCAGAGAGACAGGTGCTATACAATGAGCAGTTCTTC.

Only a few counts were recorded for this clonotype. The V and J genes are TRBV12-3 or TRBV12-4 and TRBJ1-2, with 8 bases matching TRBD1. V lost 4 bases, J lost 8 bases, and 12 bases stayed unmatched. The CDR3 is 15 residues long. CDR3 sequence reads: CASSSSAQGAGGYTF. The CDR3 nucleotides are TGTGCCAGCAGTTCCAGCGCGCAGGGGGCTGGAGGCTACACCTTC.

In this sample, this clonotype turned up a few times. V is TRBV15 and J is TRBJ2-2, with a tentative D call TRBD2 (6 bases). The germline gives CDR1 LNHNV, CDR2 YYDKDF (reference sequence). The CDR3 has 20 amino acids. V shed 3 bases and J shed 4 bases, with 27 bases lying between them. This CDR3 reads CATSRGIGTSFTSGTGELFF. The CDR3 nucleotides are TGTGCCACCAGCAGGGGTATTGGGACTTCCTTTACCTCGGGCACCGGGGAGCTGTTTTTT.

This chain links TRBV12-3 or TRBV12-4 with TRBJ1-6, with unresolved D. Trimming pared 11 bases from V and 0 bases from J, leaving 8 bases between. This CDR3 is 13 amino acids long. The CDR3 is CAGKSSYNSPLHF. CDR3 in DNA: TGTGCCGGCAAGAGCTCCTATAATTCACCCCTCCACTTT.

The rearrangement uses TRBV9 and TRBJ2-6; D is perhaps TRBD1 (6 bases). V lost 4 bases and J 3 bases, leaving 11 bases between the germline ends. Looked up from germline, CDR1 is SGDLS and CDR2 is YYNGEE. This CDR3 has 15 residues. The CDR3 nucleotides read TGTGCCAGCAGCCGGCCAGGGGTTGGGGCCAACGTCCTGACTTTC. This sequence encodes CASSRPGVGANVLTF.

This sequence joins TRBV20-1 and TRBJ1-6; possible D gene TRBD1, 6 bases. This CDR3 is 16 amino acids long. Trimming cost V 6 bases and J 8 bases, with 23 bases left between them. CDR1 DFQATT and CDR2 SNEGSKA come from the germline V gene (reference sequence). DNA of the CDR3: TGCAGTGCGAGGGAGATCTTGGGGGCTGGAGATTCACCCCTCCACTTT. Translating it yields CSAREILGAGDSPLHF.

A note on this clonotype: Its ends do not fully match the called genes, so a read error is possible. J is TRBJ1-1 and V is TRBV7-9, with 9 bases matching TRBD1. Per the germline V gene, CDR1 is SEHNR and CDR2 is FQNEAQ (reference sequence). The CDR3 runs 17 residues. CDR3 sequence reads: CACSLNVGTGLYTEAFF. DNA for the CDR3: TGTGCCTGCAGCTTAAATGTGGGGACAGGGTTGTACACTGAAGCTTTCTTT.

The chain recombines TRBV20-1 with TRBJ2-7; TRBD1 matches 7 bases. Germline V gene lookup returns CDR1 DFQATT and CDR2 SNEGSKA (reference sequence). The CDR3 has 14 amino acids. V dropped 5 bases and J dropped 3; count of bases not matched to a gene: 10. CDR3 bases: TGCAGTGCTCCGGAGACAGGGCCTGACTACGAGCAGTACTTC. Amino acids: CSAPETGPDYEQYF.

The chain carries TRBV11-3 and TRBJ1-1; D is undetermined. V lost 8 bases to trimming and J lost 4 bases, with 8 bases between them. The CDR3 covers 11 residues. CDR1 and CDR2 from the germline V gene are SGHNT and YENEEA. CDR3 in amino acids: CASALSTEAFF. Written as DNA, the CDR3 is TGTGCCAGCGCTTTAAGCACTGAAGCTTTCTTT. The variable domain in full, completed from reference TRBV11-3 and TRBJ1-1, reads EAGVVQSPRYKIIEKKQPVAFWCNPISGHNTLYWYLQNLGQGPELLIRYENEEAVDDSQLPKDRFSAERLKGVDSTLKIQPAELGDSAVYLCASALSTEAFFGQGTRLTVV.

The sample holds a few counts of this clonotype. CDR3 loop: CASSGRGGGRGTQYF. CDR3 DNA: TGTGCCAGCAGTGGGAGAGGGGGCGGACGCGGGACCCAGTACTTC. The V and J genes are TRBV27 and TRBJ2-5; 7 bases are a match to TRBD1. This CDR3 is 15 amino acids long. Trimming at V came to 5 bases and at J to 7 bases, leaving 13 bases not matched to a gene. Germline V gene sequence: CDR1 MNHEY, CDR2 SMNVEV (reference sequence).

The chain couples TRBV27 to TRBJ2-5; unclear D gene. The CDR3 consists of 15 residues. Per germline, CDR1 MNHEY and CDR2 SMNVEV (reference sequence). V lost 5 bases to trimming and J lost 7 bases, with 20 bases between them. Here the CDR3 DNA reads TGTGCCAGCAGTCCCACCACAGTAGGAGCTGGGACCCAGTACTTC. Residues: CASSPTTVGAGTQYF.

This clonotype was observed a few times. The chain couples TRBV5-1 to TRBJ2-7; a weak D match, TRBD1 (6 bases). From germline, CDR1 is SGHRS and CDR2 YFSETQ. The V end was cut by 3 bases, the J end by 10 bases, with 11 bases between. The CDR3 consists of 11 residues. CDR3: CASSSTGIQYF. CDR3 nucleotide sequence: TGCGCCAGCAGCTCCACAGGGATCCAGTACTTC.

This clonotype was seen ten or more times. The CDR3 loop reads CSVVDLARQETQYF. DNA of the CDR3: TGCAGCGTGGTAGATTTGGCGCGCCAAGAGACCCAGTACTTC. The chain combines TRBV29-1 with TRBJ2-5; the D is unclear. Germline V lookup: CDR1 SQVTM, CDR2 ANQGSEA. The V gene lost 6 bases and the J gene lost 1 base, with 15 bases spanning the gap. The CDR3 is 14 residues long.

This clonotype was found a few times. The chain uses TRBV3-1 and TRBJ2-3, with 9 bases aligning to TRBD2. The CDR3 totals 19 residues. The ends lost 1 base at V and 0 bases at J; junction bases unmatched: 11. The germline CDR1 and CDR2 sequences are LGHDT and YNNKEL (reference sequence). The CDR3 DNA reads as TGTGCCAGCAGCCAAGGTTGGGAGGTAGCGGGGGATAGCACAGATACGCAGTATTTT. The encoded protein is CASSQGWEVAGDSTDTQYF.

There are a few counts of this clonotype. The chain is built from TRBV7-9 and TRBJ2-5; TRBD1 is a possible D gene (6 bases). The J call is uncertain, as TRBJ2-7 better fits the DNA end. This CDR3 is built from 17 residues. In germline, CDR1 is SEHNR, CDR2 FQNEAQ (reference sequence). The CDR3 nucleotides read TGTGCCAGCAGCTTAGCGACAGGTAGGGGCTGGAGTAGCGAGCAGTACTTC. Protein product: CASSLATGRGWSSEQYF.

This clonotype was detected a few times. The gene calls are TRBV7-6 and TRBJ2-3; D possibly corresponds to TRBD2 (5 bases). Trimming stripped 0 bases from V and 4 bases from J, with 11 bases between. CDR3 length: 15 residues. The V gene's germline CDR1 is SGHVS and CDR2 FNYEAQ. CDR3 nucleotides: TGTGCCAGCAGCTTAGCCGGACTCCCCGCAGATACGCAGTATTTT. Translating gives CASSLAGLPADTQYF.

This clonotype has at least ten counts. The genes are TRBV10-3 and TRBJ2-7; TRBD1 aligns across 8 bases. The CDR3 has 14 amino acids. The V segment lost 11 bases and the J segment 5 bases; nucleotides outside the gene matches: 14. Per the germline V gene, CDR1 is ENHRY and CDR2 is SYGVKD. The CDR3, as DNA: TGTGCCTCAAGGCAGGGGGCCCAAGGTGACGAGCAGTACTTC. It encodes CASRQGAQGDEQYF.

Only a few counts were recorded for this clonotype. This CDR3 reads CASSQGPEGVQETQYF. The CDR3, as DNA: TGCGCCAGCAGCCAAGGGCCTGAAGGGGTCCAAGAGACCCAGTACTTC. This chain links TRBV4-1 with TRBJ2-5, with a tentative D call TRBD1 (5 bases). Germline V gene data show CDR1 as MGHRA and CDR2 as YSYEKL. The CDR3 loop spans 16 amino acids. Trimming removed 1 base from V and 1 base from J, with 13 bases in between.

This clonotype has ten or more counts. This rearrangement joins TRBV20-1 to TRBJ2-7, with D maybe TRBD2 (5 bases). Germline-derived CDR1 and CDR2 are DFQATT and SNEGSKA (reference sequence). This CDR3 comprises 14 residues. V was clipped by 0 bases and J by 2 bases, with 11 bases between them. DNA for the CDR3: TGCAGTGCTAGAGATCCCCGGGAACCCTACGAGCAGTACTTC. It translates to CSARDPREPYEQYF.

This clonotype has a handful of counts. This sequence joins TRBV2 and TRBJ2-5; perhaps TRBD2 as D (6 bases). CDR3 length: 11 residues. CDR1 is SNHLY, CDR2 FYNNEI, per germline. CDR3 amino acids: CDSREEGTQYF. CDR3 bases: TGTGATTCAAGGGAGGAGGGGACCCAGTACTTC.

This clonotype was seen many times. The gene calls are TRBV29-1 and TRBJ2-1; D gene uncertain. The germline CDR1 and CDR2 sequences are SQVTM and ANQGSEA. Trimming removed 6 bases from V and 6 bases from J, with 9 bases in between. This CDR3 has 11 amino acids. CDR3 protein: CSVKERNEQFF. DNA for the CDR3: TGCAGCGTCAAGGAGCGCAATGAGCAGTTCTTC.

Note on this clonotype: The junction shows a germline mismatch at one end, possibly a read error. The chain joins TRBV7-2 to TRBJ2-7; 12 nucleotides line up with TRBD2. CDR3 length: 15 amino acids. Germline values: CDR1 SGHTA, CDR2 FQGNSA. Here the CDR3 reads CAGSLGLAGLYEQYF. CDR3 nucleotide sequence: TGTGCCGGCAGCCTCGGACTAGCGGGACTATACGAGCAGTACTTC. Filled out from reference TRBV7-2 and TRBJ2-7, the complete variable domain reads GAGVSQSPSNKVTEKGKDVELRCDPISGHTALYWYRQSLGQGLEFLIYFQGNSAPDKSGLPSDRFSAERTGGSVSTLTIQRTQQEDSAVYLCAGSLGLAGLYEQYFGPGTRLTVT.

The rearrangement joins TRBV19 to TRBJ1-5, with D maybe TRBD1 (5 bases). V gave up 5 bases and J gave up 3 bases, with 14 bases separating them. The CDR3 contains 15 residues. In germline, CDR1 is LNHDA, CDR2 SQIVND (reference sequence). In DNA form, the CDR3 reads TGTGCCAGTAGTGAAACCGGGACCCTCAATCAGCCCCAGCATTTT. It translates to CASSETGTLNQPQHF.

This chain connects TRBV15 to TRBJ2-7, with 9 bases matching TRBD2. The CDR3 has 14 residues. The V and J ends lost 5 bases and 4 bases, in that order; junction bases with no gene match: 6. The V gene's germline CDR1 is LNHNV and CDR2 YYDKDF (reference sequence). CDR3 nucleotide sequence: TGTGCCACCAGCCCAATAGCGGGGGATTACGAGCAGTACTTC. Protein: CATSPIAGDYEQYF.

The chain has TRBV2 and TRBJ2-5; the D call may be TRBD1 or TRBD2 (5 bases each). From germline, CDR1 is SNHLY and CDR2 FYNNEI. The CDR3 is 16 residues long. V lost 4 bases and J 5 bases, leaving 20 bases between the germline ends. Here the CDR3 reads CASSARGDPGQETQYF. The CDR3 region has the DNA TGTGCCAGCAGTGCTCGGGGCGACCCTGGGCAGGAGACCCAGTACTTC.